This T cell receptor beta chain was identified during a study of cytomegalovirus exposure and HLA in healthy donors. General study findings and limits: In vitro experiments confirmed that a few CMV-associated chains were specific for CMV antigens. It was likely that a cluster of highly shared sequence variants was a sequencing artifact.

Germline CDR1 MGHRA, CDR2 YSYEKL. Deletions cut 4 bases from V and 3 bases from J, with 10 bases between. The CDR3 length is 14 residues. The primer mix had 60 Vbeta and 13 Jbeta primers. Assay: immunoSEQ multiplex PCR; the TCRdb copy retains only in-frame clones and omits some. The sample lists roughly 73,000 clones, approximately 84% occurring once. Concerning this clone: Antigen: not known.

Source material: PBMCs. The clonotype was recovered from a woman aged 45 to 65 in good health and CMV-seronegative. The chain carries TRBV4-1 and TRBJ1-5, with a weak D call TRBD1 (5 bases). CDR3 bases: TGCGCCAGCAGCCCCCGGGACTTCAATCAGCCCCAGCATTTT. This gives the protein CASSPRDFNQPQHF.